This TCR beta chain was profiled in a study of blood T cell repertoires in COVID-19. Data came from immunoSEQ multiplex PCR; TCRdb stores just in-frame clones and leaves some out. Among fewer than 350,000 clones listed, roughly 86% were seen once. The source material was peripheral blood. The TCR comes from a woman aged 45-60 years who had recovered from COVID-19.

The CDR3 region has the DNA TGCAGTGCTAGAACAGGGCCGGCGCAGTATTTT. Translation gives CSARTGPAQYF. This chain links TRBV20-1 with TRBJ2-3; D perhaps matches TRBD1 (6 bases). The CDR3 has 11 residues. Germline CDR1 is DFQATT and CDR2 is SNEGSKA (reference sequence). Trimming cost V 2 bases and J 10 bases, with 10 bases left between them.